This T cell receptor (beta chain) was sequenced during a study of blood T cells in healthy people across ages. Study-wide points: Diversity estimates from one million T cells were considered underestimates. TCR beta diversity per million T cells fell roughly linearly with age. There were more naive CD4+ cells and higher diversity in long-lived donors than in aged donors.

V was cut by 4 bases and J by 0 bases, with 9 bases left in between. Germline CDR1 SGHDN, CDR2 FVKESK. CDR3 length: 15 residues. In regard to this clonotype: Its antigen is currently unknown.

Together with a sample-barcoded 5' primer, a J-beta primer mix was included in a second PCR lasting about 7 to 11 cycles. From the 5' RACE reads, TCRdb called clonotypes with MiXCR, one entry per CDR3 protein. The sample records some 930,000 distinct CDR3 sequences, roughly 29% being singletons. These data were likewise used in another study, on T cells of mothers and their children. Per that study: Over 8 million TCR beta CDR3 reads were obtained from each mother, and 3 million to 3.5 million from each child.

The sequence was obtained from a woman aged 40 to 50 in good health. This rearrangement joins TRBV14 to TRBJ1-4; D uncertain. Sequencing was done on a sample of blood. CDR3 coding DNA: TGTGCCAGCAGCCCTTACAGAGCAACTAATGAAAAACTGTTTTTT. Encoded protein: CASSPYRATNEKLFF.